This TCR beta chain was retrieved from a study of control samples from healthy donors and cancer patients. The V end was cut by 2 bases, the J end by 3 bases, with 19 bases between. The germline V gene encodes CDR1 MNHEY and CDR2 SMNVEV (reference sequence). The CDR3 runs 17 residues. Profiling relied on immunoSEQ multiplex PCR, and the TCRdb table lists in-frame clones only, not all of them. Here the sample spans approximately 90,000 clones, approximately 95% being singletons. The specimen was blood. This TCR came from a young woman in good health. The V gene is TRBV27, the J gene TRBJ1-1; TRBD1 is a possible D gene (5 bases). The CDR3 protein is CASSLISRGRGYTEAFF. CDR3 coding DNA: TGTGCCAGCAGTTTAATTTCGCGGGGTAGGGGTTACACTGAAGCTTTCTTT.